These 26 T cell receptor beta chains were all obtained from the same sample, sequenced in a study of blood T cell repertoires in COVID-19. Libraries were prepared by immunoSEQ multiplex PCR; TCRdb keeps only in-frame clonotypes and omits some of them. The data show 65,000 to 85,000 clones, around 76% seen once. The sample comprised peripheral blood. The source is a human donor in a cohort sampled during active COVID-19.

The chain joins TRBV5-6 to TRBJ1-6, with D unclear. The CDR3 extends over 17 amino acids. V lost 0 bases and J 7 bases, leaving 17 bases between the germline ends. CDR1 and CDR2 from the germline V gene are SGHDT and YYEEEE. The CDR3 nucleotides read TGTGCCAGCAGCTTGGGAGGGCCGGTAAGGCCAAATTCACCCCTCCACTTT. This gives the protein CASSLGGPVRPNSPLHF.

V and J are TRBV21-1 and TRBJ1-1; TRBD1 is the table's D call, not checked against the DNA. TRBV21-1 is flagged as a pseudogene. The CDR3 runs 13 residues. The DNA of the CDR3 is TGTGCCAGCAGCACACACCTGAACACTGAAGCTTTCTTT. Translation: CASSTHLNTEAFF.

The chain has TRBV12-5 and TRBJ2-3; 9 bases match TRBD2. The V gene end was trimmed by 8 bases and the J gene end by 1 base; junction bases not matched to a gene: 7. CDR1 and CDR2 from the germline V gene are LGHNT and FRNRAP. This CDR3 region has 15 residues. The CDR3 bases are TGTGCTAGTTGGGGAAGGACTAGCGGCACAGATACGCAGTATTTT. Residues: CASWGRTSGTDTQYF.

Concerning this clone itself: In the same sample, other DNA sequences code for this CDR3. The chain links TRBV5-6 to TRBJ1-2; the D is unclear. The germline V and J ends were trimmed by 0 bases and 5 bases, with 5 bases remaining between them. CDR3 length equals 12 residues. Germline V gene data show CDR1 as SGHDT and CDR2 as YYEEEE. The CDR3 protein is CASSLGSYGYTF. The CDR3 DNA sequence: TGTGCCAGCAGCTTGGGGAGTTATGGCTACACCTTC.

This chain uses TRBV7-8 with TRBJ2-7, with D hard to call. The length of the CDR3 is 12 residues. Germline V gene sequence: CDR1 SGHVS, CDR2 FQNEAQ. With 5 bases removed from V and 2 bases from J, the gap between germline ends came to 7 bases. Here the CDR3 reads CASSRFPYEQYV. CDR3 DNA: TGTGCCAGCAGCCGCTTTCCCTACGAGCAGTACGTC.

The chain recombines TRBV7-2 with TRBJ1-2, with 10 bases identical to TRBD1. The CDR3 sequence is 14 residues long. With 5 bases clipped from V and 4 bases from J, the junction kept 4 bases outside the gene matches. Germline V CDR1 and CDR2: SGHTA, FQGNSA. The CDR3: CASSHRTGGYGYTF. CDR3 coding DNA: TGTGCCAGCAGCCATCGGACAGGGGGCTATGGCTACACCTTC.

The chain joins TRBV10-3 to TRBJ2-7; 10 bases line up with TRBD2. From germline, CDR1 is ENHRY and CDR2 SYGVKD. The V gene end was trimmed by 5 bases and the J gene end by 5 bases; junction bases not matched to a gene: 6. This CDR3 spans 14 amino acids. The DNA for the CDR3 is TGTGCCATCAGTACTAGCGGGGCAAGAAACGAGCAGTACTTC. Translation: CAISTSGARNEQYF.

The CDR3 sequence: CASSRTGVIYGYTF. The CDR3 coding sequence is TGTGCCAGCAGCCGGACAGGGGTAATCTATGGCTACACCTTC. The chain links TRBV28 to TRBJ1-2, with TRBD1 matching 9 bases. The CDR3 runs 14 residues. The germline V gene has CDR1 MDHEN and CDR2 SYDVKM. Trimming removed 6 bases from V and 4 bases from J; junction bases left unmatched: 6.

CDR3 sequence: CASSHEYPGTEAFF. The CDR3, as DNA: TGTGCCAGCAGCCATGAGTACCCGGGGACTGAAGCTTTCTTT. The genes are TRBV14 and TRBJ1-1, with D uncertain. In germline, CDR1 is SGHDN, CDR2 FVKESK. CDR3 length: 14 residues. Trimming shortened V by 3 bases and J by 5 bases, and 13 bases separated the two germline ends.

J is TRBJ2-2 and V is TRBV11-3, with TRBD2 as a possible D gene (5 bases). The CDR3 is 15 amino acids. Germline CDR1 SGHNT, CDR2 YENEEA. Trimming took off 0 bases at V and 13 bases at J, with 18 bases between the two ends. The CDR3 loop reads CASSLEIWRTEGLFF. The CDR3 DNA sequence: TGTGCCAGCAGCTTAGAGATCTGGAGGACTGAGGGGCTGTTTTTT.

The chain uses TRBV4-3 and TRBJ1-1, with D tentatively TRBD1 (6 bases). The ends were cut back, 4 bases at V and 7 bases at J, with 13 bases in the middle. The CDR3 is made up of 13 amino acids. Germline CDR1 LGHNA, CDR2 YSLEER. The CDR3 is CASSPPGGDEAFF. The DNA of the CDR3 is TGCGCCAGCAGCCCACCGGGGGGCGATGAAGCTTTCTTT.

The chain employs TRBV19 and TRBJ1-1; D unresolved. Trimming shortened V by 3 bases and J by 0 bases, and 5 bases separated the two germline ends. Germline assignment: CDR1 LNHDA and CDR2 SQIVND (reference sequence). This CDR3 comprises 13 residues. CDR3 in amino acids: CASSMRLNTEAFF. The CDR3 DNA reads as TGTGCCAGTAGTATGCGGTTGAACACTGAAGCTTTCTTT.

V usage is TRBV6-1 and J usage is TRBJ1-5, with D possibly being TRBD1 (6 bases). In germline, CDR1 is MNHNS, CDR2 SASEGT. The CDR3 runs 17 residues. The V and J ends lost 4 bases and 0 bases respectively, with 16 bases between them. As DNA, the CDR3 is TGTGCCAGCAGTGGGCTTCACAGGGTTTATAGCAATCAGCCCCAGCATTTT. Protein: CASSGLHRVYSNQPQHF.

V gene TRBV30 combines with J gene TRBJ1-6; 9 bases map to TRBD1. Germline CDR1 reads GTSNPN; CDR2 reads SVGIG (reference sequence). With V trimmed by 1 base and J by 7 bases, 8 bases remained unmatched. There are 16 residues in the CDR3. CDR3 in DNA: TGTGCCTGGAGTGCTGAGCCCGGGACAGGGAATTCACCCCTCCACTTT. Translated, it gives CAWSAEPGTGNSPLHF.

The chain carries TRBV18 and TRBJ1-4, with D perhaps TRBD1 (6 bases). Looked up from germline, CDR1 is KGHSH and CDR2 is LQKENI. CDR3 length: 14 residues. Trimming took 6 bases from V and 7 from J, leaving 15 bases between them. For the CDR3, the DNA is TGTGCCAGCTCCCTTCTGGGGGCTGGTGAAAAACTGTTTTTT. Protein product: CASSLLGAGEKLFF.

There are many counts of this clone. The chain combines TRBV9 with TRBJ2-7, with D maybe TRBD2 (5 bases). Germline V lookup: CDR1 SGDLS, CDR2 YYNGEE. The V end lost 0 bases, the J end lost 7 bases, and 26 bases lay between the germline ends. The CDR3 extends over 18 amino acids. CDR3: CASSVGKERDFRNPEQYF. Written as DNA, the CDR3 is TGTGCCAGCAGCGTAGGAAAAGAGAGGGATTTTCGGAACCCAGAGCAGTACTTC.

The chain recombines TRBV5-4 with TRBJ2-5; D is possibly TRBD1 (7 bases). The germline V gene encodes CDR1 SGHNT and CDR2 YYREEE (reference sequence). The CDR3 runs 14 residues. Deletions cut 3 bases from V and 2 bases from J, with 11 bases between. DNA of the CDR3: TGTGCCAGCAGCTCGACAGGGACTCAAGAGACCCAGTACTTC. Its translation: CASSSTGTQETQYF.

CDR3 sequence: CARSLPGLINEQFF. The CDR3 DNA is TGTGCCAGAAGCTTGCCTGGACTAATCAATGAGCAGTTCTTC. The rearrangement links TRBV5-3 to TRBJ2-1, with TRBD2 as a possible D gene (6 bases). TRBV5-3 counts as an open reading frame of uncertain function. The CDR3 has 14 amino acids. Deletions cut 1 base from V and 6 bases from J, with 11 bases between.

The V call is TRBV28, the J call TRBJ2-1; 8 nucleotides match TRBD2. This CDR3 region has 16 residues. Germline V gene data show CDR1 as MDHEN and CDR2 as SYDVKM. Trimming at V came to 3 bases and at J to 3 bases, leaving 7 bases not matched to a gene. The chain's CDR3 is CASSFYGSGGYNEQFF. In DNA form, the CDR3 reads TGTGCCAGCAGTTTTTATGGGAGCGGGGGCTACAATGAGCAGTTCTTC.

This chain connects TRBV4-2 to TRBJ2-3; TRBD2 matches 13 bases. The CDR3 extends over 18 amino acids. V lost 8 bases to trimming and J lost 3 bases; unmatched junction nucleotides: 14. Looked up from germline, CDR1 is LGHNA and CDR2 is YNFKEQ. Here the CDR3 reads CASGVGRTSGGRTDTQYF. The CDR3 DNA reads as TGTGCCAGCGGGGTTGGAAGGACTAGCGGGGGACGGACAGATACGCAGTATTTT.

This clone showed up many times. The CDR3 nucleotides read TGTGCCAGCAGGCCCGGGACAGGGATCAGCAATCAGCCCCAGCATTTT. This encodes CASRPGTGISNQPQHF. V is TRBV28 and J is TRBJ1-5; 9 bases match TRBD1. Germline lookup yields CDR1 MDHEN and CDR2 SYDVKM. Losses at the gene ends were 6 bases for V and 1 base for J; bases not matched to a gene: 7. The length of the CDR3 is 16 residues.

The chain uses TRBV7-3 and TRBJ1-6; D unresolved. Germline lookup yields CDR1 SGHTA and CDR2 FQGTGA. V dropped 2 bases and J dropped 10 bases, with 9 bases sitting between them. This CDR3 has 13 residues. DNA for the CDR3: TGTGCCAGCAGCTTATTTTACGGGTCACCCCTCCACTTT. This encodes CASSLFYGSPLHF.

The CDR3 spells CASSLVSGGFGNTIYF. CDR3 in DNA: TGTGCCAGCAGCTTAGTTTCAGGGGGATTTGGAAACACCATATATTTT. The chain carries TRBV7-2 and TRBJ1-3; TRBD1 aligns across 7 bases. V shed 1 base and J 3 bases; nucleotides not matched to a gene: 6. The CDR3 is 16 amino acids. Germline CDR1 and CDR2: SGHTA and FQGNSA.

J is TRBJ1-1 and V is TRBV19; D not resolved. The CDR3 sequence is 11 residues long. V was shortened by 3 bases and J by 6 bases, with 5 bases between the two germline ends. CDR1 and CDR2 from the germline V gene are LNHDA and SQIVND (reference sequence). Here the CDR3 reads CASSIFSEAFF. In nucleotides, the CDR3 is TGTGCCAGTAGTATCTTTTCTGAAGCTTTCTTT.

V gene TRBV2 combines with J gene TRBJ2-7; 8 nucleotides agree with TRBD1. V trimming: 7 bases; J trimming: 2 bases; junction bases outside the gene matches: 7. Germline CDR1 is SNHLY and CDR2 is FYNNEI. This CDR3 has 14 amino acids. CDR3 residues: CASKETGAPYEQYF. The CDR3 DNA sequence: TGTGCCAGCAAGGAGACAGGGGCCCCCTACGAGCAGTACTTC.

The chain joins TRBV10-3 to TRBJ1-4, with unresolved D. From germline, CDR1 is ENHRY and CDR2 SYGVKD. Trimming pared 4 bases from V and 8 bases from J, leaving 20 bases between. This CDR3 contains 16 residues. The CDR3 loop reads CAISGSQDRLPEKLFF. The CDR3 DNA sequence: TGTGCCATCAGTGGCTCCCAGGACCGACTACCAGAAAAACTGTTTTTT.